This TCR beta chain was identified during a study of blood T cell repertoires in COVID-19. About the study: Spain, Italy and the United States supplied samples that represented acute and convalescent COVID-19. Sources were T cells, B-cell-depleted T cells, or PBMCs; the material itself was cDNA or gDNA.

Germline loops: CDR1 MNHEY, CDR2 SVGAGI. CDR3 length equals 13 residues. After removal of 5 bases from V and 5 bases from J, the junction contained 1 base not matched to a gene. Seattle enrolled patients during active infection and tracked them longitudinally. Authors' data handling: Reference gene primer amplification gave estimated nucleated cell counts. Assay used: immunoSEQ multiplex PCR; TCRdb lists only in-frame clones, some missing. V, J and clone size were drawn from that table, and D and trimming were deduced from the DNA. Of a few hundred thousand clones listed, around 88% are singletons. Material: peripheral blood. The chain has TRBV6-5 and TRBJ1-5, with TRBD1 identical over 9 bases. The sequence was collected from a woman in her 30s with COVID-19, enrolled during active disease. The CDR3 region is CASSRDRDQPQHF. The CDR3 coding sequence is TGTGCCAGCAGTAGGGACAGGGATCAGCCCCAGCATTTT.